This passage covers 14 T cell receptor beta chains from one sample sequenced in a study of OX40 agonist ivuxolimab in advanced cancers. Library method: the immunoSEQ multiplex PCR assay. The clones in this table, taken by TCRdb from immuneACCESS, are in-frame only. Not every clone is retained; where verified, under half of the shortfall comes from an unresolved V gene, and the cause of the rest is unknown. In all, the sample holds fewer than 85,000 clones, and around 90% of those were seen once. The top ten clonotypes cover about 10% of the sample. Material: CD4+ or CD8+ T cells sorted from blood, obtained in a trial of the OX40 agonist ivuxolimab. Receptor source: an adult with an advanced solid tumor such as melanoma, head and neck, liver or kidney cancer.

This CDR3 reads CASTLKADVYEQYF. The CDR3 nucleotides read TGTGCCAGCACCTTAAAAGCGGACGTCTACGAGCAGTACTTC. The J gene is TRBJ2-7, the V gene TRBV6-1; D might be TRBD2 (5 bases). V lost 7 bases and J 3 bases, leaving 16 bases between the germline ends. This CDR3 contains 14 residues. The germline V gene encodes CDR1 MNHNS and CDR2 SASEGT.

The chain has TRBV5-8 and TRBJ2-1, with D possibly matching TRBD2 (5 bases). CDR3 length equals 15 residues. Trimming pared 3 bases from V and 4 bases from J, leaving 14 bases between. Germline V gene data show CDR1 as SGHTS and CDR2 as YDEGEE. This chain's CDR3 is CASSSWETVYNEQFF. CDR3 DNA sequence: TGTGCCAGCAGCTCTTGGGAGACGGTGTACAATGAGCAGTTCTTC.

The sample holds one count of this clone. The CDR3 region has the DNA TGTGCCAGCAGTTCCGGGACAGGCTCGGGGGGTGAAGCTTTCTTT. This codes for CASSSGTGSGGEAFF. J is TRBJ1-1 and V is TRBV27; 8 bases are a match to TRBD1. The ends lost 4 bases at V and 7 bases at J; junction bases unmatched: 11. CDR3 length: 15 residues. The germline V gene encodes CDR1 MNHEY and CDR2 SMNVEV (reference sequence).

This chain connects TRBV27 to TRBJ2-1; the D gene is possibly TRBD1 (6 bases). This CDR3 has 11 residues. With 5 bases removed from V and 9 bases from J, the gap between germline ends came to 8 bases. CDR1 and CDR2 from the germline V gene are MNHEY and SMNVEV (reference sequence). The CDR3 region has the DNA TGTGCCAGCAGTCAGGGGCCTGAGCAGTTCTTC. As protein: CASSQGPEQFF.

This chain uses TRBV4-1 with TRBJ2-5; possible D gene TRBD2, 6 bases. CDR1 MGHRA and CDR2 YSYEKL come from the germline V gene. The V and J ends lost 1 base and 4 bases respectively, with 10 bases between them. This CDR3 spans 14 amino acids. The DNA for the CDR3 is TGCGCCAGCAGCCAAGCGGGCGGGGTAGAGACCCAGTACTTC. Its translation is CASSQAGGVETQYF.

The chain links TRBV2 to TRBJ1-1, with a tentative D call TRBD1 (6 bases). Germline CDR1 reads SNHLY; CDR2 reads FYNNEI. The CDR3 loop spans 14 amino acids. Trimming removed 6 bases from V and 4 bases from J, with 15 bases in between. CDR3 amino acids: CASRSGALGTEAFF. Here the CDR3 DNA reads TGTGCCAGCAGATCAGGGGCTCTAGGCACTGAAGCTTTCTTT. Full variable domain (missing parts from reference TRBV2 and TRBJ1-1): EPEVTQTPSHQVTQMGQEVILRCVPISNHLYFYWYRQILGQKVEFLVSFYNNEISEKSEIFDDQFSVERPDGSNFTLKIRSTKLEDSAMYFCASRSGALGTEAFFGQGTRLTVV.

V and J are TRBV29-1 and TRBJ2-2; possibly TRBD2 for D (5 bases). CDR1 and CDR2 from the germline V gene are SQVTM and ANQGSEA. This CDR3 has 12 amino acids. V was shortened by 5 bases and J by 4 bases, with 8 bases between the two germline ends. Here the CDR3 DNA reads TGCAGCGTTCAACTAGTCACCGGGGAGCTGTTTTTT. Translation gives CSVQLVTGELFF.

The V gene is TRBV5-6, the J gene TRBJ1-2, with TRBD1 as a possible D gene (6 bases). Trimming shortened V by 4 bases and J by 7 bases, and 20 bases separated the two germline ends. This CDR3 contains 15 residues. Germline assignment: CDR1 SGHDT and CDR2 YYEEEE. CDR3 sequence: CASSPSTGPPGGYTF. Written as DNA, the CDR3 is TGTGCCAGCAGCCCCTCGACAGGCCCTCCGGGTGGCTACACCTTC.

The genes are TRBV27 and TRBJ2-1; possibly TRBD2 for D (7 bases). The CDR3 has 14 residues. Germline CDR1 and CDR2: MNHEY and SMNVEV (reference sequence). Trimming cost V 7 bases and J 8 bases, with 18 bases left between them. The CDR3 here is CASIEGGAADEQFF. The CDR3 DNA sequence: TGTGCCAGCATCGAGGGGGGGGCGGCGGATGAGCAGTTCTTC.

This chain joins TRBV13 and TRBJ2-2, with unresolved D. The CDR3 runs 14 residues. V was pared by 4 bases and J by 6 bases, with 12 bases between. Germline CDR1 reads PRHDT; CDR2 reads FYEKMQ (reference sequence). Written as DNA, the CDR3 is TGTGCCAGCAGCTCCTTGTCTGGGGCCGGGGAGCTGTTTTTT. This sequence encodes CASSSLSGAGELFF.

The chain carries TRBV19 and TRBJ1-2; D is undetermined. Germline-derived CDR1 and CDR2 are LNHDA and SQIVND (reference sequence). The CDR3 sequence is 17 residues long. The ends were cut back, 7 bases at V and 0 bases at J, with 21 bases in the middle. DNA of the CDR3: TGTGCCAGTATCCCCCCATACGCCGGAACACCTAACTATGGCTACACCTTC. Translating gives CASIPPYAGTPNYGYTF.

The chain links TRBV5-1 to TRBJ2-2; no clear D gene. V lost 3 bases, J lost 0 bases, and 9 bases lay in between. This CDR3 spans 15 amino acids. Germline CDR1 reads SGHRS; CDR2 reads YFSETQ. The CDR3 spells CASSSWEANTGELFF. The CDR3 coding sequence is TGCGCCAGCAGCTCCTGGGAAGCGAACACCGGGGAGCTGTTTTTT.

V is TRBV2 and J is TRBJ1-2; D unclear. Trimming took 2 bases from V and 4 from J, leaving 8 bases between them. The CDR3 runs to 13 residues. Looked up from germline, CDR1 is SNHLY and CDR2 is FYNNEI. CDR3 region: CASSERQIYGYTF. Here the CDR3 DNA reads TGTGCCAGCAGTGAACGTCAGATCTATGGCTACACCTTC.

J is TRBJ1-4 and V is TRBV5-3; D possibly corresponds to TRBD1 (5 bases). TRBV5-3 is sorted into the ORF group, with uncertain function. V was trimmed by 0 bases and J by 8 bases, leaving 17 bases between them. The length of the CDR3 is 16 residues. CDR3 sequence: CARSLGIRGLGEKLFF. CDR3 sequence (DNA): TGTGCCAGAAGCTTGGGAATTAGGGGCCTTGGGGAAAAACTGTTTTTT.